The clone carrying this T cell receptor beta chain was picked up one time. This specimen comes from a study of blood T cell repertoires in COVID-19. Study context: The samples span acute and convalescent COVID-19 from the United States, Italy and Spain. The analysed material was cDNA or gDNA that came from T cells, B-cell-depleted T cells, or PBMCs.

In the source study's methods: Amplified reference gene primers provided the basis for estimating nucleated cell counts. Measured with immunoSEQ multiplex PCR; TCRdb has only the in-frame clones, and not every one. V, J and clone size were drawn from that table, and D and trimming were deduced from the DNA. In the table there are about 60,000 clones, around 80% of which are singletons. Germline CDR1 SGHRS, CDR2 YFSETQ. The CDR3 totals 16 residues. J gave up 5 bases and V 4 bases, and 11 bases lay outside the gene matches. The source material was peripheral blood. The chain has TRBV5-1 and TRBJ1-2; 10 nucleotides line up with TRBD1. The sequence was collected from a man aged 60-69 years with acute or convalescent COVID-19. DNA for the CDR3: TGCGCCAGCAGCCCCACGGGGACAGGGGAGGGATATGGCTACACCTTC. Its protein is CASSPTGTGEGYGYTF.